This T cell receptor beta chain was found in a study of blood T cell repertoires in COVID-19. For the study at large: The study drew acute and convalescent COVID-19 samples from the United States, Italy and Spain. The cDNA or gDNA used as material had been derived from T cells, B-cell-depleted T cells, or PBMCs.

In the original analysis: Estimation of nucleated cell counts was performed using reference gene primer amplification. Clones were sequenced by immunoSEQ multiplex PCR, and TCRdb holds only the in-frame ones, with some missing. That table is the source of V, J and clone size, and D and trimming were worked out from the DNA. Here the sample spans 100,000 to 150,000 clones, 84% being singletons. The ends were cut back, 2 bases at V and 0 bases at J, with 7 bases in the middle. Germline V CDR1 and CDR2: SGDLS, YYNGEE. The CDR3 length is 14 residues. This sequence joins TRBV9 and TRBJ2-3; D gene ambiguous. Sequences were obtained from peripheral blood. The source of this sequence is a man aged 55 to 70 with acute or convalescent COVID-19. The CDR3 DNA sequence: TGTGCCAGCAGCGTGAGGCCTAGCACAGATACGCAGTATTTT. This gives the protein CASSVRPSTDTQYF.